Below, 13 T cell receptor beta chains from the same sample are listed, as sequenced in a study of cytomegalovirus exposure and HLA in healthy donors. Sequenced by immunoSEQ multiplex PCR; TCRdb stores in-frame clones only, minus some. The sample includes about 160,000 clones, under 90% of them seen just once. The sequencing input was PBMCs. The receptor source for this set is a young woman in good health and CMV-seropositive.

This chain joins TRBV30 and TRBJ1-2, with D tentatively TRBD1 (5 bases). From germline, CDR1 is GTSNPN and CDR2 SVGIG (reference sequence). The CDR3 is 13 residues long. The V gene lost 0 bases and the J gene lost 2 bases, with 7 bases spanning the gap. For the CDR3, the DNA is TGTGCCTGGAGTGTACAGGAGAACTATGGCTACACCTTC. Translated, it gives CAWSVQENYGYTF. Drawing the rest from reference TRBV30 and TRBJ1-2, the complete variable domain is SQTIHQWPATLVQPVGSPLSLECTVEGTSNPNLYWYRQAAGRGLQLLFYSVGIGQISSEVPQNLSASRPQDRQFILSSKKLLLSDSGFYLCAWSVQENYGYTFGSGTRLTVV.

This clone has only one observation. The V and J genes are TRBV9 and TRBJ2-7, with D possibly matching TRBD1 (6 bases). CDR1 is SGDLS, CDR2 YYNGEE, per germline. CDR3 size: 15 residues. The V and J ends lost 2 bases and 2 bases respectively, with 14 bases between them. The DNA of the CDR3 is TGTGCCAGCAGCGTCGGGACACAAAGTCCCTACGAGCAGTACTTC. It yields the protein CASSVGTQSPYEQYF.

This sequence joins TRBV5-6 and TRBJ2-7; D might be TRBD2 (5 bases). V was pared by 0 bases and J by 6 bases, with 10 bases between. CDR1 is SGHDT and CDR2 is YYEEEE in the germline V gene. The CDR3 is 13 residues long. Here the CDR3 DNA reads TGTGCCAGCAGCTTGGCCGGGGTCCTCGAGCAGTACTTC. Translation gives CASSLAGVLEQYF.

The rearrangement joins TRBV14 to TRBJ2-2; D might be TRBD2 (7 bases). Per the germline V gene, CDR1 is SGHDN and CDR2 is FVKESK. This CDR3 has 15 residues. V lost 3 bases and J 4 bases, leaving 12 bases between the germline ends. CDR3 in amino acids: CASSHGGRATGELFF. The CDR3 nucleotides are TGTGCCAGCAGCCACGGGGGGCGAGCCACCGGGGAGCTGTTTTTT.

The V call is TRBV4-1, the J call TRBJ2-7; possibly TRBD2 for D (6 bases). This CDR3 comprises 14 residues. CDR1 MGHRA and CDR2 YSYEKL come from the germline V gene. With 6 bases removed from V and 0 bases from J, the gap between germline ends came to 12 bases. DNA of the CDR3: TGCGCCAGCAGTCGCGACGGGAGCTCCTACGAGCAGTACTTC. Translation gives CASSRDGSSYEQYF.

Note on this clone: At one end the junction does not follow the germline gene, possibly because of a read error. The CDR3 coding sequence is TGTGCCAGCAGTTACGACGCAGGGGCTGGAGACACCATATATTTT. This gives the protein CASSYDAGAGDTIYF. This rearrangement joins TRBV6-6 to TRBJ1-3; D may be TRBD1 (6 bases). The CDR3 totals 15 residues. Germline values: CDR1 MNHNY, CDR2 SVGAGI (reference sequence).

The table lists this clone with a count of one. The chain is built from TRBV28 and TRBJ2-7; 8 nucleotides line up with TRBD1. The CDR3 extends over 13 amino acids. Germline V lookup: CDR1 MDHEN, CDR2 SYDVKM. Trimming removed 5 bases from V and 2 bases from J; junction bases left unmatched: 2. CDR3 in DNA: TGTGCCAGCAGTGACAGGGGAGCCTACGAGCAGTACTTC. It yields the protein CASSDRGAYEQYF.

V usage is TRBV18 and J usage is TRBJ2-7; a possible D gene is TRBD1 (6 bases). The germline gives CDR1 KGHSH, CDR2 LQKENI. The CDR3 contains 14 residues. Trimming stripped 2 bases from V and 0 bases from J, with 8 bases between. In DNA, the CDR3 is TGTGCCAGCTCACCAGGACAGAGCTCCTACGAGCAGTACTTC. It codes for CASSPGQSSYEQYF.

The rearrangement links TRBV30 to TRBJ2-3, with TRBD2 matching over 9 bases. V lost 7 bases and J lost 2; bases outside the gene matches: 7. Germline V lookup: CDR1 GTSNPN, CDR2 SVGIG (reference sequence). CDR3 length: 14 residues. The CDR3 nucleotides read TGTGCCTTCGGACTAGCGAGAACCACAGATACGCAGTATTTT. This translates into CAFGLARTTDTQYF.

This chain connects TRBV11-3 to TRBJ2-1; 9 nucleotides match TRBD2. The CDR3 is made up of 15 amino acids. Germline V lookup: CDR1 SGHNT, CDR2 YENEEA. The V segment lost 8 bases and the J segment 7 bases; nucleotides outside the gene matches: 12. CDR3 in amino acids: CASLGGGSGRNEQFF. The CDR3 nucleotides read TGTGCCAGCTTGGGAGGGGGGAGCGGGAGGAATGAGCAGTTCTTC.

This clone was seen only once. This chain links TRBV7-2 with TRBJ1-5; TRBD1 agrees at 8 bases. The CDR3 contains 15 residues. J lost 5 bases, V lost 4 bases, and 7 bases had no gene match. Germline CDR1 and CDR2: SGHTA and FQGNSA. Written as DNA, the CDR3 is TGTGCCAGCAGCTCCGGGAGACAGGGGTATCAGCCCCAGCATTTT. It yields the protein CASSSGRQGYQPQHF. The variable domain in full, completed from reference TRBV7-2 and TRBJ1-5, reads GAGVSQSPSNKVTEKGKDVELRCDPISGHTALYWYRQSLGQGLEFLIYFQGNSAPDKSGLPSDRFSAERTGGSVSTLTIQRTQQEDSAVYLCASSSGRQGYQPQHFGDGTRLSIL.

The gene calls are TRBV7-2 and TRBJ2-1; TRBD1 might be the D (5 bases). CDR1 SGHTA and CDR2 FQGNSA come from the germline V gene. Deletions cut 1 base from V and 6 bases from J, with 10 bases between. This CDR3 contains 14 residues. CDR3 sequence: CASSLERDSNEQFF. The CDR3 DNA reads as TGTGCCAGCAGCTTAGAGAGAGACAGCAATGAGCAGTTCTTC.

The V call is TRBV7-3, the J call TRBJ2-5, with unresolved D. This CDR3 has 13 amino acids. V lost 1 base and J lost 2, with 5 bases in between. CDR1 is SGHTA, CDR2 FQGTGA, per germline. The CDR3: CASSLSQQETQYF. The CDR3 bases are TGTGCCAGCAGCTTAAGTCAACAAGAGACCCAGTACTTC.